This is a list of T cell receptor beta chains from one sample in a study of graft-versus-host responses after intestinal transplantation. TCRdb's table, derived via immunoSEQ multiplex PCR, lists solely in-frame clones and lacks some. The sample holds roughly 25,000 clones, more than 90% seen once. The sample was PBMCs, taken 30 days after intestinal transplant. These receptors were collected from a human patient who received an intestinal transplant, so some T cells may come from the graft donor. Both conserved end residues are part of each CDR3. A D gene is named only where the DNA matches it firmly. A row's size may be missing; if present it is once, few, many or a size class.

abundance: -
len: 18
v_gene: TRBV7-7
j_gene: TRBJ2-1
d_gene: TRBD1
CDR3nt: TGTGCCAGCAGCCCCCGTCCCTACCCTCAGGGGGCGGACAATGAGCAGTTCTTC
CDR3aa: CASSPRPYPQGADNEQFF

abundance: -
len: 13
v_gene: TRBV5-6
j_gene: TRBJ2-5
d_gene: -
CDR3nt: TGTGCCAGCAGCTTGGGACAGGAAGAGACCCAGTACTTC
CDR3aa: CASSLGQEETQYF

abundance: -
len: 20
v_gene: TRBV9
j_gene: TRBJ2-1
d_gene: TRBD2
CDR3nt: TGTGCCAGCAGCGTAGAGGTTGGCGGGAGGGCCTCCCCCTTCTACAATGAGCAGTTCTTC
CDR3aa: CASSVEVGGRASPFYNEQFF

abundance: -
len: 14
v_gene: TRBV11-2
j_gene: TRBJ2-2
d_gene: -
CDR3nt: TGTGCCAGCAGCAGAGAGGAGGGTTCCGGGGAGCTGTTTTTT
CDR3aa: CASSREEGSGELFF

abundance: -
len: 14
v_gene: TRBV7-2
j_gene: TRBJ2-3
d_gene: -
CDR3nt: TGTGCCAGCAGCTTAGTCCCCAAACGAGATACGCAGTATTTT
CDR3aa: CASSLVPKRDTQYF

abundance: -
len: 15
v_gene: TRBV4-3
j_gene: TRBJ1-1
d_gene: TRBD1
CDR3nt: TGCGCCAGCAGCCTGGGACAGGGGATGAACACTGAAGCTTTCTTT
CDR3aa: CASSLGQGMNTEAFF

abundance: -
len: 16
v_gene: TRBV11-2
j_gene: TRBJ2-1
d_gene: TRBD2
CDR3nt: TGTGCCAGCAGCTCACACGGGACTAGCGGATTTAATGAGCAGTTCTTC
CDR3aa: CASSSHGTSGFNEQFF

abundance: -
len: 16
v_gene: TRBV9
j_gene: TRBJ2-3
d_gene: -
CDR3nt: TGTGCCAGCAGCGTCGGGGAGAGTCGTGCGACAGATACGCAGTATTTT
CDR3aa: CASSVGESRATDTQYF

abundance: -
len: 15
v_gene: TRBV6-5
j_gene: TRBJ2-5
d_gene: TRBD2
CDR3nt: TGTGCCAGCAAGAGTGGGGAGCGGGGAAAAGAGACCCAGTACTTC
CDR3aa: CASKSGERGKETQYF

abundance: -
len: 15
v_gene: TRBV6-5
j_gene: TRBJ1-5
d_gene: -
CDR3nt: TGTGCCAGCAGATCGACGGGAGATAGCAATCAGCCCCAGCATTTT
CDR3aa: CASRSTGDSNQPQHF

abundance: -
len: 13
v_gene: TRBV19
j_gene: TRBJ1-1
d_gene: -
CDR3nt: TGTGCCAGTAGTATCGGGATGAACACTGAAGCTTTCTTT
CDR3aa: CASSIGMNTEAFF

abundance: -
len: 15
v_gene: TRBV6-1
j_gene: TRBJ2-7
d_gene: -
CDR3nt: TGTGCCAGCAGTGAAATCAATTTCGGGACATTCTCGCAGTACTTC
CDR3aa: CASSEINFGTFSQYF

abundance: -
len: 15
v_gene: TRBV19
j_gene: TRBJ1-4
d_gene: TRBD1
CDR3nt: TGTGCCAGTAAGGGACAGGGAAGAGGGAATGAAAAACTGTTTTTT
CDR3aa: CASKGQGRGNEKLFF

abundance: -
len: 17
v_gene: TRBV2
j_gene: TRBJ1-1
d_gene: -
CDR3nt: TGTGCCAGCAGTGAAGAAAGGGGGGGAAGGTTGGACACTGAAGCTTTCTTT
CDR3aa: CASSEERGGRLDTEAFF

abundance: -
len: 15
v_gene: TRBV13
j_gene: TRBJ2-7
d_gene: TRBD1
CDR3nt: TGTGCCAGCAGCTCCTCGGGACAGGGACCTTACGAGCAGTACTTC
CDR3aa: CASSSSGQGPYEQYF

abundance: -
len: 12
v_gene: TRBV5-4
j_gene: TRBJ2-5
d_gene: -
CDR3nt: TGTGCCAGCAGCTTGCAGGGGGAGACCCAGTACTTC
CDR3aa: CASSLQGETQYF

abundance: -
len: 16
v_gene: TRBV9
j_gene: TRBJ2-3
d_gene: -
CDR3nt: TGTGCCAGCAGCCCCCGGGCCGAAGCCATCACAGATACGCAGTATTTT
CDR3aa: CASSPRAEAITDTQYF

abundance: -
len: 15
v_gene: TRBV4-1
j_gene: TRBJ2-1
d_gene: TRBD2
CDR3nt: TGCGCCAGCAGCAGGACTAGCGGGAGGACCGATGAGCAGTTCTTC
CDR3aa: CASSRTSGRTDEQFF

abundance: -
len: 15
v_gene: TRBV4-1
j_gene: TRBJ1-2
d_gene: TRBD1
CDR3nt: TGCGCCAGCAGCCTGCAGACAGGGGAGAGCTATGGCTACACCTTC
CDR3aa: CASSLQTGESYGYTF

abundance: -
len: 15
v_gene: TRBV7-2
j_gene: TRBJ2-7
d_gene: TRBD1
CDR3nt: TGTGCCAGCAGCTACAGAGACAGGGGGCTCTACGAGCAGTACTTC
CDR3aa: CASSYRDRGLYEQYF

abundance: -
len: 15
v_gene: TRBV4-3
j_gene: TRBJ2-2
d_gene: TRBD2
CDR3nt: TGCGCCAGCAGCCCGGGGCGGGGGGCGACCGGGGAGCTGTTTTTT
CDR3aa: CASSPGRGATGELFF

abundance: once
len: 13
v_gene: TRBV4-2
j_gene: TRBJ1-1
d_gene: -
CDR3nt: TGTGCCAGCAGCTTGAGGCCGAACACTGAAGCTTTCTTT
CDR3aa: CASSLRPNTEAFF

abundance: -
len: 14
v_gene: TRBV27
j_gene: TRBJ2-7
d_gene: -
CDR3nt: TGTGCCAGCAGTTTATCTGCCAGCTACTACGAGCAGTACTTC
CDR3aa: CASSLSASYYEQYF

abundance: -
len: 15
v_gene: TRBV7-2
j_gene: TRBJ1-4
d_gene: -
CDR3nt: TGTGCCAGCAGCCCCCGGGGGGGGACTAATGAAAAACTGTTTTTT
CDR3aa: CASSPRGGTNEKLFF

abundance: -
len: 15
v_gene: TRBV18
j_gene: TRBJ1-1
d_gene: -
CDR3nt: TGTGCCAGCTCACCATATCCACAGGGGAACACTGAAGCTTTCTTT
CDR3aa: CASSPYPQGNTEAFF